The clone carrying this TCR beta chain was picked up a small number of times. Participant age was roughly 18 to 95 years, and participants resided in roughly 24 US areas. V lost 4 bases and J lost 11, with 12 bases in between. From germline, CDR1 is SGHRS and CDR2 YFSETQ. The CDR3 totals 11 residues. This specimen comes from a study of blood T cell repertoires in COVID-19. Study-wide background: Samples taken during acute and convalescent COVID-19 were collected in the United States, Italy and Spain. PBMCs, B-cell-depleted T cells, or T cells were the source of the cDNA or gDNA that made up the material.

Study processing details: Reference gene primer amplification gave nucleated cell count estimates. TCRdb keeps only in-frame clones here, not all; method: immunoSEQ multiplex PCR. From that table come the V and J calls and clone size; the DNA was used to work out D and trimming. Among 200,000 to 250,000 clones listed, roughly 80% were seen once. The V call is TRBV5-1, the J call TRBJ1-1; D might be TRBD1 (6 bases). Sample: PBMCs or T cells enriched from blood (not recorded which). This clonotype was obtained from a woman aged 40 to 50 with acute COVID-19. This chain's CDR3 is CASSPGRGAFF. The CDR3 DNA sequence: TGCGCCAGCAGCCCGGGCAGGGGTGCTTTCTTT.